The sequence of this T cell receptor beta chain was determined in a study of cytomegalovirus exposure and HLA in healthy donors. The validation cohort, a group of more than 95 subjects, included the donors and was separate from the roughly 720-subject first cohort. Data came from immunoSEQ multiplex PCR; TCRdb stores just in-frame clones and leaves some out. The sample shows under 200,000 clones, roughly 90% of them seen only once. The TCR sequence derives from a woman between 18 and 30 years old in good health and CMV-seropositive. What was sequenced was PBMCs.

CDR3 DNA sequence: TGTGCCAGCAGTCTACAGGTTAACTATGGCTACACCTTC. Translated: CASSLQVNYGYTF. The J gene is TRBJ1-2, the V gene TRBV27, with a possible D match to TRBD1 (5 bases). The CDR3 covers 13 residues. Per the germline V gene, CDR1 is MNHEY and CDR2 is SMNVEV (reference sequence). The V gene lost 5 bases and the J gene lost 1 base, with 8 bases spanning the gap.